These T cell receptor beta chains were read from a single sample in a study of cytomegalovirus exposure and HLA in healthy donors. Assay: immunoSEQ multiplex PCR; the TCRdb copy retains only in-frame clones and omits some. The sample totals 70,000 or so clones. Sequenced material: PBMCs. The receptor set was obtained from a man aged 35 to 55 in good health and CMV-seronegative. CDR3s include the opening cysteine and the closing phenylalanine or tryptophan. Fields, in order: J gene, D gene, V gene, clone size, CDR3 DNA, CDR3 protein. D genes are given only for firm matches. Part of the rows lack a size; the others show once, few, many or a class for expanded clones.

>TRBJ2-3|NA|TRBV15|NA
TGTGCCACCAGCAGAGTGTACGGGACAGATACGCAGTATTTT
CATSRVYGTDTQYF
>TRBJ2-7|TRBD2|TRBV27|medium-sized
TGTGCCAGCAGTTCCACCGGGACTAGCGGTACCTACGAGCAGTACTTC
CASSSTGTSGTYEQYF
>TRBJ2-7|TRBD1|TRBV11-1|NA
TGTGCCAGCAGCCCACTAGACAGGGACGAGCAGTACTTC
CASSPLDRDEQYF
>TRBJ2-7|TRBD1|TRBV5-1|NA
TGCGCCAGCAGCACGGGACAGGGGGCGTACGAGCAGTACTTC
CASSTGQGAYEQYF
>TRBJ2-1|TRBD2|TRBV6-4|NA
TGTGCCAGCAGTGAAAGCGGGACCGTCGATGAGCAGTTCTTC
CASSESGTVDEQFF
>TRBJ1-1|NA|TRBV6-5|NA
TGTGCCAGCAAGAGACAGGACACTGAAGCTTTCTTT
CASKRQDTEAFF
>TRBJ2-2|NA|TRBV11-2|NA
TGTGCCAGCAGCTTAGTGGGCTTGAACACCGGGGAGCTGTTTTTT
CASSLVGLNTGELFF
>TRBJ2-1|NA|TRBV10-3|NA
TGTGCCATCAGTGAGGCCAGGGCAGATGAGCAGTTCTTC
CAISEARADEQFF
>TRBJ1-6|NA|TRBV10-3|NA
TGTGCCATCAGTACAGGGAAAGGGCCCCTCCACTTT
CAISTGKGPLHF
>TRBJ2-1|TRBD2|TRBV5-1|NA
TGCGCCAGCAGCCTGACTAGCGTCTCAGACAATGAGCAGTTCTTC
CASSLTSVSDNEQFF
>TRBJ1-2|TRBD1|TRBV5-4|NA
TGTGCCAGCAGCTATTCGACAGGGAGCTATGGCTACACCTTC
CASSYSTGSYGYTF
>TRBJ2-3|NA|TRBV19|NA
TGTGCCATCTTAGACAGGCTCACAGATACGCAGTATTTT
CAILDRLTDTQYF
>TRBJ2-7|NA|TRBV5-5|NA
TGTGCCAGCAGCTTTGGCAGGGGACCATCCTACGAGCAGTACTTC
CASSFGRGPSYEQYF
>TRBJ2-7|TRBD1|TRBV2|NA
TGTGCCAGCAGCGAGATTCCGGGACAGGGGTTCTACGAGCAGTACTTC
CASSEIPGQGFYEQYF
>TRBJ2-3|TRBD2|TRBV5-4|NA
TGTGCCAGCAGATACGGACTAGCGGCTCGCACAGATACGCAGTATTTT
CASRYGLAARTDTQYF
>TRBJ2-7|TRBD2|TRBV9|NA
TGTGCCAGCAGCGCTTTTGGACTAGCGGGAGTAGACGAGCAGTACTTC
CASSAFGLAGVDEQYF
>TRBJ1-1|NA|TRBV6-6|NA
TGTGCCAGCTCCTATGGGCAACTGAACACTGAAGCTTTCTTT
CASSYGQLNTEAFF
>TRBJ2-3|TRBD2|TRBV4-3|NA
TGCGCCAGCAGCTGGACTAGCGGGAGGACGAATACGCAGTATTTT
CASSWTSGRTNTQYF
>TRBJ2-5|TRBD2|TRBV4-2|NA
TGTGCCAGCAGCCCCCTGGGGACTAGCGGGGCCGTCGAGACCCAGTACTTC
CASSPLGTSGAVETQYF
>TRBJ1-6|TRBD1|TRBV10-3|NA
TGTGCCATCACCTCGGGACAGGGCCAGGGTTCACCCCTCCACTTT
CAITSGQGQGSPLHF
>TRBJ1-2|NA|TRBV6-8|NA
TGTGCCAGCAGTTCGCCAGGCGACTATGGCTACACCTTC
CASSSPGDYGYTF
>TRBJ1-1|NA|TRBV2|NA
TGTGCCAGCAGTGAACCCTGGAGTTTAGACACTGAAGCTTTCTTT
CASSEPWSLDTEAFF
>TRBJ1-2|NA|TRBV6-5|NA
TGTGCCAGCAGTGCCGATCCGGGATCTAACTATGGCTACACCTTC
CASSADPGSNYGYTF
>TRBJ1-3|TRBD1|TRBV29-1|NA
TGCAGCGGGACAGGGGGCCCTGGAAACACCATATATTTT
CSGTGGPGNTIYF
>TRBJ2-7|NA|TRBV9|NA
TGTGCCAGCAGCCTCCAAGGAGTGGTAGCGGAAAGCTCCTACGAGCAGTACTTC
CASSLQGVVAESSYEQYF
>TRBJ2-2|NA|TRBV10-1|NA
TGCGCCAGCAGTGAGAGGGCAGGGGTCACCGGGGAGCTGTTTTTT
CASSERAGVTGELFF
>TRBJ2-7|NA|TRBV19|NA
TGTGCCAGTAGTGCCGGGGGTTACAGCTACGAGCAGTACTTC
CASSAGGYSYEQYF
>TRBJ1-1|NA|TRBV9|NA
TGTGCCAGCAGCGTAGATCAGGGTATGAACACTGAAGCTTTCTTT
CASSVDQGMNTEAFF
>TRBJ1-4|TRBD1|TRBV5-4|NA
TGTGCCAGCAGCTTGAGGACAGGGCCTAATGAAAAACTGTTTTTT
CASSLRTGPNEKLFF
>TRBJ1-5|TRBD1|TRBV19|NA
TGTGCCAGTAGTACGCGGACAGGTGGGATTAATCAGCCCCAGCATTTT
CASSTRTGGINQPQHF
>TRBJ2-3|TRBD2|TRBV5-4|NA
TGTGCCAGCAGCTTGAGCGGGGGGGCGGCAGATACGCAGTATTTT
CASSLSGGAADTQYF
>TRBJ2-7|TRBD2|TRBV6-5|NA
TGTGCCAGCAGGTTTAGCGGGACGGCTGGTTCCGAGCAGTACTTC
CASRFSGTAGSEQYF
>TRBJ1-5|NA|TRBV2|NA
TGTGCCAGCAGTGATGAGGGGGGGGACCAGCCCCAGCATTTT
CASSDEGGDQPQHF
>TRBJ1-4|TRBD1|TRBV18|NA
TGTGCCAGCTCTGACAGGGGGCTAGAGGAAAAACTGTTTTTT
CASSDRGLEEKLFF
>TRBJ1-1|NA|TRBV30|NA
TGTGCCAGGCAACGGGGGATTAACACTGAAGCTTTCTTT
CARQRGINTEAFF
>TRBJ2-7|TRBD1|TRBV2|NA
TGTGCCAGCAGTAGGACAGGGGGGAACGAGCAGTACTTC
CASSRTGGNEQYF
>TRBJ1-2|TRBD1|TRBV6-6|NA
TGTGCCAGCAGCCAACACCCGGGACAGAGTAACTATGGCTACACCTTC
CASSQHPGQSNYGYTF
>TRBJ2-3|NA|TRBV28|NA
TGTGCCGTGGGGGGAGATACGCAGTATTTT
CAVGGDTQYF
>TRBJ2-1|NA|TRBV19|NA
TGTGCCAGTGGCGTGCGGGGCGATGAGCAGTTCTTC
CASGVRGDEQFF
>TRBJ2-5|NA|TRBV7-4|NA
TGTGCCAGCAGCTTTTCCGACAGGTGGCGGGAGACCCAGTACTTC
CASSFSDRWRETQYF
>TRBJ2-3|TRBD2|TRBV9|NA
TGTGCCAGCAGCCCGACTAGCGGGAGCCCCACAGATACGCAGTATTTT
CASSPTSGSPTDTQYF
>TRBJ2-6|TRBD1|TRBV29-1|NA
TGCAGCGTTCCTGAGACCGGGACAGGGCTCTCTGGGGCCAACGTCCTGACTTTC
CSVPETGTGLSGANVLTF
>TRBJ1-2|NA|TRBV13|NA
TGTGCCAGCAGCTCAAGAATTGACAGCCTCTATGGCTACACCTTC
CASSSRIDSLYGYTF
>TRBJ1-5|NA|TRBV2|NA
TGTGCCAGCAGCGTGGACTTTCACCAGCCCCAGCATTTT
CASSVDFHQPQHF
>TRBJ2-2|NA|TRBV6-1|NA
TGTGCCAGCAGTGGGTCGGGGGGCGCAACCACCGGGGAGCTGTTTTTT
CASSGSGGATTGELFF
>TRBJ1-2|NA|TRBV10-3|NA
TGTGCCTCCAGGGGCCAGGGAGAGGGCTACACCTTC
CASRGQGEGYTF
>TRBJ1-5|NA|TRBV15|NA
TGTGCCACCAGCATCTCGGGACTACTGGATCAGCCCCAGCATTTT
CATSISGLLDQPQHF
>TRBJ2-7|TRBD1|TRBV28|NA
TGTGCCAGCAGTTATCCGGGACAGGGCGGATTCGAGCAGTACTTC
CASSYPGQGGFEQYF
>TRBJ1-2|NA|TRBV19|NA
TGTGCCAGTAGCCTCCTCGGCCAGGGGCCGGCTAACTATGGCTACACCTTC
CASSLLGQGPANYGYTF
>TRBJ2-2|NA|TRBV2|NA
TGTGCCAGCAGTGTATTCGAAGCAGGGGAGCTGTTTTTT
CASSVFEAGELFF
>TRBJ1-2|NA|TRBV4-3|NA
TGCGCCAGCAGCCAATTAGACAGAAACTATGGCTACACCTTC
CASSQLDRNYGYTF
>TRBJ2-2|TRBD2|TRBV11-3|NA
TGTGCCAGCAGCTTGGGACTAGCGGGAGTCTGGAAGACCGGGGAGCTGTTTTTT
CASSLGLAGVWKTGELFF
>TRBJ2-5|NA|TRBV5-4|NA
TGTGCCAGCAGCCCTCGGAGTATTGGGGAGACCCAGTACTTC
CASSPRSIGETQYF
>TRBJ2-1|NA|TRBV5-8|NA
TGTGCCAGCGCTGGCGGAGGGGCCTACAATGAGCAGTTCTTC
CASAGGGAYNEQFF